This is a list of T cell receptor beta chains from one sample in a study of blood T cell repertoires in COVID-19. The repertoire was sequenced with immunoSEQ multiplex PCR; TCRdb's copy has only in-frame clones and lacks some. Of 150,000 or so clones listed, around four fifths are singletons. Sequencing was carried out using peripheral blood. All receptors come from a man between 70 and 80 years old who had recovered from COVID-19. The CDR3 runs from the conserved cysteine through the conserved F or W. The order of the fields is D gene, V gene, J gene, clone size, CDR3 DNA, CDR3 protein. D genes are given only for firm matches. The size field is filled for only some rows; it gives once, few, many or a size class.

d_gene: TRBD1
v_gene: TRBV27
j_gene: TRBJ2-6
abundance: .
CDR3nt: TGTGCCAGCAGTTTCCGGACAGGGTGGGGGGTCGCTGGGGCCAACGTCCTGACTTTC
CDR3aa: CASSFRTGWGVAGANVLTF

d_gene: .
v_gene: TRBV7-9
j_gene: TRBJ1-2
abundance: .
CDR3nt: TGTGCCAGCAGCCAACAGGGAAACTATGGCTACACCTTC
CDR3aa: CASSQQGNYGYTF

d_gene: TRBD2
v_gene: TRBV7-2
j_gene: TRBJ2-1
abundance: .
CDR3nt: TGTGCCAGCAGCCCCCCTGGAGCGGGAGTAGGTAATGAGCAGTTCTTC
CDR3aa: CASSPPGAGVGNEQFF

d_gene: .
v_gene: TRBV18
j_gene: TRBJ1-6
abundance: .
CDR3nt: TGTGCCAGCTCACCATCAACAGATCGACCCCTCCACTTT
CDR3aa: CASSPSTDRPLHF

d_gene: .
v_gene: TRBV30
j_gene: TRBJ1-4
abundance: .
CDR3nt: TGTGCCTGGAGTCTTGGGACACTCCCCGGACTAACTAATGAAAAACTGTTTTTT
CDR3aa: CAWSLGTLPGLTNEKLFF

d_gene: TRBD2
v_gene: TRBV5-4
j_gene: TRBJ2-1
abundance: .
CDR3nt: TGTGCCAGCTCAGAGGGCAGCGGGAGAAGTAATGAGCAGTTCTTC
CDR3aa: CASSEGSGRSNEQFF

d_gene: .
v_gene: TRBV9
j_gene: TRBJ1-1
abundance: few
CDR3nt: TGTGCCAGCAGCGTAGTTCCGGGGGGCACTGAAGCTTTCTTT
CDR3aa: CASSVVPGGTEAFF

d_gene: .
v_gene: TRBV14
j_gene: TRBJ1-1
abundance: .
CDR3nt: TGTGCCAGCAGCCCGACAATAAACACTGAAGCTTTCTTT
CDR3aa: CASSPTINTEAFF

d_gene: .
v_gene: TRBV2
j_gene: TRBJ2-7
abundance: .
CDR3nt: TGTGCCAGCAGTGAAGAAGGTCCCCCCGGGGAAGAGCAGTACTTC
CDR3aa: CASSEEGPPGEEQYF

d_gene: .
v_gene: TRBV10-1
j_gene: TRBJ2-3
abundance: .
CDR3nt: TGCGCCAGCAGTGAGTCCATAGCTAGCACAGATACGCAGTATTTT
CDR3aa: CASSESIASTDTQYF

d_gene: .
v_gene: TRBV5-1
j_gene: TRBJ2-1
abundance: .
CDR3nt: TGCGCCAGCAGCTTAGGGCGGGCCGCCGGGAGCCTCCACAATGAGCAGTTCTTC
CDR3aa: CASSLGRAAGSLHNEQFF

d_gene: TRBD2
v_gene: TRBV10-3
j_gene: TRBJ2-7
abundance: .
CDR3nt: TGTGCCATCAGTGAGTCGATACGGTCCGGGACTACTAATTCCTACGAGCAGTACTTC
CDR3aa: CAISESIRSGTTNSYEQYF

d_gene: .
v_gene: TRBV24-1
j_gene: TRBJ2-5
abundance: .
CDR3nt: TGTGCCACCACCGGAAGGGGGGAGACCCAGTACTTC
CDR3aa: CATTGRGETQYF

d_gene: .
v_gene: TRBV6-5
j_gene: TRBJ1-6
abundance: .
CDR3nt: TGTGCCAGCAGTTCGACCGGGAGAGGTGGATCACCCCTCCACTTT
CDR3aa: CASSSTGRGGSPLHF

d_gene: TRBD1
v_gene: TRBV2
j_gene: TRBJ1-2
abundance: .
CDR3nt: TGTGCCAGCGGCGGACAGGGAAACGTGAACTATGGCTACACCTTC
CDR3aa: CASGGQGNVNYGYTF

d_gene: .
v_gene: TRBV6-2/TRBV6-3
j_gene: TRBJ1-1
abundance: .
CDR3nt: TGTGCCAGCAGTCAGAACAGGGATGAGGCTTTCTTT
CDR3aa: CASSQNRDEAFF